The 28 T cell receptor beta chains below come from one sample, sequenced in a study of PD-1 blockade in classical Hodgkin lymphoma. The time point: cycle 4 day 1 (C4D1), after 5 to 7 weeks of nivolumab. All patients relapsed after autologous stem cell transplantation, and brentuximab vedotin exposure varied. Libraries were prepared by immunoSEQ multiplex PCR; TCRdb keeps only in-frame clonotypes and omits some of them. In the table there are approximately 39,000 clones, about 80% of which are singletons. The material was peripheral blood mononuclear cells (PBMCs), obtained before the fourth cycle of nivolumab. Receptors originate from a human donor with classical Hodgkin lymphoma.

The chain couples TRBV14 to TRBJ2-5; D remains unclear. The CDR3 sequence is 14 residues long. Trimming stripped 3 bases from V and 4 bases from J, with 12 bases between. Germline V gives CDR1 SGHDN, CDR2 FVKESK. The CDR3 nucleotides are TGTGCCAGCAGCCATCGAATGGTCGGAGAGACCCAGTACTTC. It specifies CASSHRMVGETQYF.

This CDR3 is CASSLIAGVGDEQFF. The CDR3 DNA follows: TGTGCCAGCAGCTTGATAGCGGGGGTGGGCGATGAGCAGTTCTTC. This chain uses TRBV5-4 with TRBJ2-1; TRBD2 aligns across 9 bases. The V and J ends lost 1 base and 8 bases, in that order; junction bases with no gene match: 7. Germline V gives CDR1 SGHNT, CDR2 YYREEE (reference sequence). CDR3 length: 15 residues.

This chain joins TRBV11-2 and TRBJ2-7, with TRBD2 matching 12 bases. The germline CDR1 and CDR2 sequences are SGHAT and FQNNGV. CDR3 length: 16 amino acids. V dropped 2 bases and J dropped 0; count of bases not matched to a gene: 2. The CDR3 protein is CASSLSSGGDSYEQYF. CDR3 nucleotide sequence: TGTGCCAGCAGCTTATCTAGCGGGGGGGACTCCTACGAGCAGTACTTC. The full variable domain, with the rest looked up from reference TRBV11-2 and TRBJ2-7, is EAGVAQSPRYKIIEKRQSVAFWCNPISGHATLYWYQQILGQGPKLLIQFQNNGVVDDSQLPKDRFSAERLKGVDSTLKIQPAKLEDSAVYLCASSLSSGGDSYEQYFGPGTRLTVT.

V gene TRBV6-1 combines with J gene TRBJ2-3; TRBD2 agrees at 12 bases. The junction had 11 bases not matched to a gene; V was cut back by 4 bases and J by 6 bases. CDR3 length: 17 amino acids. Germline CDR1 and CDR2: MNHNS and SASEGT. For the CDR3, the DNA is TGTGCCAGCAGTGCACACCTTCTAGCGGGGGGGCGCGATACGCAGTATTTT. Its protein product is CASSAHLLAGGRDTQYF.

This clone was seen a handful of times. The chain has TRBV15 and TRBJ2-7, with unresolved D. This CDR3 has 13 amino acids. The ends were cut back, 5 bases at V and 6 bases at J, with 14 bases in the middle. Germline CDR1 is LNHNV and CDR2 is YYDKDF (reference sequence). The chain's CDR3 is CATSPPDPVEQYF. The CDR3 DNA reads TGTGCCACCAGCCCACCTGACCCGGTCGAGCAGTACTTC.

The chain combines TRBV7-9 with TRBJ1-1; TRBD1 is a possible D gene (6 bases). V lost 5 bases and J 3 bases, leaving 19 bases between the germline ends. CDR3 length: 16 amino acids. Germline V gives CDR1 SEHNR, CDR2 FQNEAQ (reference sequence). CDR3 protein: CASSQGWIAGDTEAFF. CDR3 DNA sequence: TGTGCCAGCAGCCAGGGGTGGATAGCGGGAGACACTGAAGCTTTCTTT.

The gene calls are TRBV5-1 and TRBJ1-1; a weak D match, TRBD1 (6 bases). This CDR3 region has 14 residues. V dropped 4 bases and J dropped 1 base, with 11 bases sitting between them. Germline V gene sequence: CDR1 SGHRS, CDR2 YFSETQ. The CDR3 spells CASSRLTGNTEAFF. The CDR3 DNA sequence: TGCGCCAGCAGCCGTTTGACAGGGAACACTGAAGCTTTCTTT.

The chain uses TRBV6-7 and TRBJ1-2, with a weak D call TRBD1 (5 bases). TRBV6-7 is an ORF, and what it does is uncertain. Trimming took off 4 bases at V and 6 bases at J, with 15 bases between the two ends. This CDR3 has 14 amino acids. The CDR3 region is CASSSRQPANGYTF. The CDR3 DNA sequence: TGTGCCAGCAGTTCCCGACAGCCGGCTAATGGCTACACCTTC.

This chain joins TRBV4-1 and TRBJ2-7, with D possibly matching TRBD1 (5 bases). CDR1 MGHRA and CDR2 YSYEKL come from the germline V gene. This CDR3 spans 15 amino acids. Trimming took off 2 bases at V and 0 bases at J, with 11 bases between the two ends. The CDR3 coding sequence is TGCGCCAGCAGCCAAATATTGGACAACTCCTACGAGCAGTACTTC. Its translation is CASSQILDNSYEQYF.

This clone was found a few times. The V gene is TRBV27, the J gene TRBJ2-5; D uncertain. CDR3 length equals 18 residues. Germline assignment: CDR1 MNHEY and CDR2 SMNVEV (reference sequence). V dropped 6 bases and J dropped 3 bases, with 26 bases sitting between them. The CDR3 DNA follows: TGTGCCAGCAGCCGGTACATGGAGCCTGGAAATCGAAAAGAGACCCAGTACTTC. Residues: CASSRYMEPGNRKETQYF.

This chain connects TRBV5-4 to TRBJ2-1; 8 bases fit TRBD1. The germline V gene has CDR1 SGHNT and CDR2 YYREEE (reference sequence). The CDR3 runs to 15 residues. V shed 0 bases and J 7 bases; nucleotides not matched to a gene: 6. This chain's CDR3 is CASSLGWDRLNEQFF. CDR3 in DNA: TGTGCCAGCAGCTTGGGGTGGGACAGGCTAAATGAGCAGTTCTTC.

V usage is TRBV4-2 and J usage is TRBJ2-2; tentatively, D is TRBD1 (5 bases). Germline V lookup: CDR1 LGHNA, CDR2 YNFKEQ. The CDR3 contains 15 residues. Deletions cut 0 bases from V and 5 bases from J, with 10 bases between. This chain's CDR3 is CASSQESRATGELFF. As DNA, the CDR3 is TGTGCCAGCAGCCAAGAAAGCAGGGCGACCGGGGAGCTGTTTTTT.

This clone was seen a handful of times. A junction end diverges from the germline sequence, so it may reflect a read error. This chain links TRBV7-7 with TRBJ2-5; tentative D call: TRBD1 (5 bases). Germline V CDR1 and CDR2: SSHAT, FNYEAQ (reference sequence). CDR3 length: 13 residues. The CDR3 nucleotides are TGTGCTAGCAGCTTAGGTCAGGGCAAGACCCAGTACTTC. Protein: CASSLGQGKTQYF.

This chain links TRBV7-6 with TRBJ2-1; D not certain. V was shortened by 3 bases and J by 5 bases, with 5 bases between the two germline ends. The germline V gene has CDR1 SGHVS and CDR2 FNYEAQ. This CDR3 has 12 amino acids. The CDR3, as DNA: TGTGCCAGCAGCTTGAAACACAATGAGCAGTTCTTC. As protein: CASSLKHNEQFF. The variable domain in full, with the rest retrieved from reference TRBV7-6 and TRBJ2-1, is GAGVSQSPRYKVTKRGQDVALRCDPISGHVSLYWYRQALGQGPEFLTYFNYEAQQDKSGLPNDRFSAERPEGSISTLTIQRTEQRDSAMYRCASSLKHNEQFFGPGTRLTVL.

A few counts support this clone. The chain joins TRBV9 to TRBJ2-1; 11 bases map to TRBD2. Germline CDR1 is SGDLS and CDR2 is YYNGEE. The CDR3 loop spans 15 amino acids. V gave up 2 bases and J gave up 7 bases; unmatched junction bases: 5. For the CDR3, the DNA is TGTGCCAGCAGCGTCCTCCTAGCGGGGGGAAATGAGCAGTTCTTC. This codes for CASSVLLAGGNEQFF. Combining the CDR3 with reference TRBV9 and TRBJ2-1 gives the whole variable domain DSGVTQTPKHLITATGQRVTLRCSPRSGDLSVYWYQQSLDQGLQFLIQYYNGEERAKGNILERFSAQQFPDLHSELNLSSLELGDSALYFCASSVLLAGGNEQFFGPGTRLTVL.

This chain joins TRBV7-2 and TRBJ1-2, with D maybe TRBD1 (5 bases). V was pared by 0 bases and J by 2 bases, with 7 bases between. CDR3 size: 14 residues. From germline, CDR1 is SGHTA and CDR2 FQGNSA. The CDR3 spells CASSLARGNYGYTF. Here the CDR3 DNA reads TGTGCCAGCAGCTTAGCGAGGGGCAACTATGGCTACACCTTC.

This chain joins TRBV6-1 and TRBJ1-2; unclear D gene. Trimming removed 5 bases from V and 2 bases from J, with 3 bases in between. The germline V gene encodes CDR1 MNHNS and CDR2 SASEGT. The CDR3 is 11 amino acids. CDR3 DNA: TGTGCCAGCAGTCACAACTATGGCTACACCTTC. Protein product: CASSHNYGYTF.

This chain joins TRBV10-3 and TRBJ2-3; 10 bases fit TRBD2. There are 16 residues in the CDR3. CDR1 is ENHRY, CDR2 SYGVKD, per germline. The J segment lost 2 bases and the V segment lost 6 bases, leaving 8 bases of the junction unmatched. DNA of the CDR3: TGTGCCATCAGCGAACCGGGACTAGCGAACACAGATACGCAGTATTTT. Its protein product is CAISEPGLANTDTQYF.

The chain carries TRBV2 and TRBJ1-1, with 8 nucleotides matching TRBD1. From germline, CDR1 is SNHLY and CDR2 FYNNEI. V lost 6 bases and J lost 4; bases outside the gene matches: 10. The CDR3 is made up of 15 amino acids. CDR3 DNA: TGTGCCAGCAGCCCTAGACAGGGGAGTGTCACTGAAGCTTTCTTT. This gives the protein CASSPRQGSVTEAFF.

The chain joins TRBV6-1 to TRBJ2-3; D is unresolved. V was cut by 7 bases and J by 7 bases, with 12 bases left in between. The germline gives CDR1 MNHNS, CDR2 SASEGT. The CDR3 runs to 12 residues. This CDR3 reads CASIELGYTQYF. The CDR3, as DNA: TGTGCCAGCATCGAATTGGGTTATACGCAGTATTTT.

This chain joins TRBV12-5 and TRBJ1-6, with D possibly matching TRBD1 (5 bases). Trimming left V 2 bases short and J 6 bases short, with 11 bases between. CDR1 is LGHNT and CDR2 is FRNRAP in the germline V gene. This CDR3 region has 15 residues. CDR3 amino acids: CASGLYGRVNSPLHF. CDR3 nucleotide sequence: TGTGCTAGTGGTTTGTACGGCAGGGTTAATTCACCCCTCCACTTT. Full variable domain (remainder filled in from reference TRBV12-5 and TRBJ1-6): DARVTQTPRHKVTEMGQEVTMRCQPILGHNTVFWYRQTMMQGLELLAYFRNRAPLDDSGMPKDRFSAEMPDATLATLKIQPSEPRDSAVYFCASGLYGRVNSPLHFGNGTRLTVT.

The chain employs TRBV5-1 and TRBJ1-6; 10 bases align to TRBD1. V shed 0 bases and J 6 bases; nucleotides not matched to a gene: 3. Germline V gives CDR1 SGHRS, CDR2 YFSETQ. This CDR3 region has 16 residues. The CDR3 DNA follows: TGCGCCAGCAGCTTGGATGGGACAGGGGTTAATTCACCCCTCCACTTT. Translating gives CASSLDGTGVNSPLHF.

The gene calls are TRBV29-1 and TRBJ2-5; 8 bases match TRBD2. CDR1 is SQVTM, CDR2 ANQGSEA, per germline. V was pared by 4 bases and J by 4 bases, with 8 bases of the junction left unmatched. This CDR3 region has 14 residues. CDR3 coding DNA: TGCAGCGTTGCCCAGCGGGGGATCTCAGAGACCCAGTACTTC. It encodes CSVAQRGISETQYF.

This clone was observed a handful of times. CDR3 loop: CASSSQVPYGYTF. Written as DNA, the CDR3 is TGTGCCAGCAGTTCACAGGTACCCTATGGCTACACCTTC. The chain is built from TRBV28 and TRBJ1-2; TRBD1 is a possible D gene (5 bases). Between the trimmed V and J ends, which lost 4 bases and 4 bases, there was a span of 10 bases. CDR3 length: 13 residues. Germline V CDR1 and CDR2: MDHEN, SYDVKM.

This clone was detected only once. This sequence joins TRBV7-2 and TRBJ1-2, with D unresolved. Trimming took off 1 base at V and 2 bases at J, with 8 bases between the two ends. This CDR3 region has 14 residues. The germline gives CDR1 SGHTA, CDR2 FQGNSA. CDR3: CASSLERRNYGYTF. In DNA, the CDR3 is TGTGCCAGCAGCTTAGAGAGGCGGAACTATGGCTACACCTTC.

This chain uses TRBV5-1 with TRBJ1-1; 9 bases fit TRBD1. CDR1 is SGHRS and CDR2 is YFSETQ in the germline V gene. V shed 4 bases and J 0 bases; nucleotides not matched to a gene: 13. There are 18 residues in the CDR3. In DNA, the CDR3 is TGCGCCAGCAGCCAAACACAGGGGGCGGTGGGATTGAACACTGAAGCTTTCTTT. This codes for CASSQTQGAVGLNTEAFF.

The CDR3 DNA sequence: TGTGCCAGCAGTGAAGCGGGGATTTATAGTCCTTTGGGCCACGAGCAGTACTTC. Amino acid sequence: CASSEAGIYSPLGHEQYF. The J gene is TRBJ2-7, the V gene TRBV6-1, with no clear D. Trimming cost V 0 bases and J 5 bases, with 23 bases left between them. The CDR3 consists of 18 residues. The V gene's germline CDR1 is MNHNS and CDR2 SASEGT.

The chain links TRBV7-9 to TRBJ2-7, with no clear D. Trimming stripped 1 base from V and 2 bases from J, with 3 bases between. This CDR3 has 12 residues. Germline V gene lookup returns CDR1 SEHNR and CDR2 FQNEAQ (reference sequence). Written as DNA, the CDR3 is TGTGCCAGCAGCTTAGTTGCCTACGAGCAGTACTTC. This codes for CASSLVAYEQYF.